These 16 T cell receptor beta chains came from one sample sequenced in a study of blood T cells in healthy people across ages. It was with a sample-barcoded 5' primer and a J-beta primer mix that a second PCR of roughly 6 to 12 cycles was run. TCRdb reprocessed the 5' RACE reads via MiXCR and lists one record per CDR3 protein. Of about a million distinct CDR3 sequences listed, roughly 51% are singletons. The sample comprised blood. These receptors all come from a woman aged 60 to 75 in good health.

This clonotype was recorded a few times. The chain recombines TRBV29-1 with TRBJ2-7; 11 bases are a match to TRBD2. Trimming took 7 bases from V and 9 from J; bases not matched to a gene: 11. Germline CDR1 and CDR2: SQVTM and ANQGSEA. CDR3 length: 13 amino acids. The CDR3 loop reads CSGSLAGGRGQYF. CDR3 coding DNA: TGCAGCGGATCCCTAGCGGGAGGCCGGGGGCAGTACTTC.

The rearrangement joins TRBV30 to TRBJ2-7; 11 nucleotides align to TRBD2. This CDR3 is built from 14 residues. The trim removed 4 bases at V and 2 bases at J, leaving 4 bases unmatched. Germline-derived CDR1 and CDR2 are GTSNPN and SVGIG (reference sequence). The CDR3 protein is CAWTGSGRAYEQYF. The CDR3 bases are TGTGCCTGGACCGGTAGCGGGAGGGCCTACGAGCAGTACTTC.

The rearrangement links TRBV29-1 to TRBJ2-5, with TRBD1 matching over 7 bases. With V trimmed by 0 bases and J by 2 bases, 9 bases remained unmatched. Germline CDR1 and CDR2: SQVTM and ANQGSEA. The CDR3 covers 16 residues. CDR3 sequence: CSVEDRDSLEQETQYF. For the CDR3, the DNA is TGCAGCGTTGAAGATAGGGACAGCCTGGAGCAAGAGACCCAGTACTTC.

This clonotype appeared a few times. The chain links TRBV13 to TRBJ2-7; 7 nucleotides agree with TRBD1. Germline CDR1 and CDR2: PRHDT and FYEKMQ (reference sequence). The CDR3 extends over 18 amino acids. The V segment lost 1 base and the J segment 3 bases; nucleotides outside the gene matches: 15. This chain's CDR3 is CASSLALRLDRSDYEQYF. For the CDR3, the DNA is TGTGCCAGCAGCTTAGCCCTCAGACTGGACAGGTCGGACTACGAGCAGTACTTC.

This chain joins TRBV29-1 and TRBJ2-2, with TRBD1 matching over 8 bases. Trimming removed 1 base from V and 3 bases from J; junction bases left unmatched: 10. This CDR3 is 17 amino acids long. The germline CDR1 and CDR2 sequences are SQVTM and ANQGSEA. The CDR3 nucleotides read TGCAGCGTTGAAGGGGGCCAGGGGGCGGCGTACACCGGGGAGCTGTTTTTT. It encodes CSVEGGQGAAYTGELFF.

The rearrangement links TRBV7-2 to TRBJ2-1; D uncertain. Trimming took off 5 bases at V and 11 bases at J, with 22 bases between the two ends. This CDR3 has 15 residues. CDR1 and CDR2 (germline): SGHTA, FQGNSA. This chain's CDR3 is CASSIIADGADQQFF. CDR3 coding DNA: TGTGCCAGCAGCATAATCGCGGATGGCGCCGACCAGCAGTTCTTC.

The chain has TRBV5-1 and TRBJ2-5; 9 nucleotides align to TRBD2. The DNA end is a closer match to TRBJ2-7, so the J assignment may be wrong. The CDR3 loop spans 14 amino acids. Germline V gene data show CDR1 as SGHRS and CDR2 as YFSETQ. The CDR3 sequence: CASSRSGGIYEQYF. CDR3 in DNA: TGCGCCAGCAGCAGAAGCGGGGGGATCTACGAGCAGTACTTC.

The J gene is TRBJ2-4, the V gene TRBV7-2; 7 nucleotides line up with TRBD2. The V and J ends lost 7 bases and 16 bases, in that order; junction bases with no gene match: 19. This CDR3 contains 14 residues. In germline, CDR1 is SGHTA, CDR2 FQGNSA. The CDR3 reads CASKPSSGNYEHYF. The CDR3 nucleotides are TGTGCCAGCAAGCCCTCTAGCGGAAACTACGAGCACTACTTC.

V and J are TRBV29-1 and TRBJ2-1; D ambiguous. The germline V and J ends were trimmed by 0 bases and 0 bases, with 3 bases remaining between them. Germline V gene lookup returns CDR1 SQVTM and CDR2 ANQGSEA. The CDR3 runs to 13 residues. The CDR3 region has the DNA TGCAGCGTTGAAGACGACTCCTACAATGAGCAGTTCTTC. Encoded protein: CSVEDDSYNEQFF.

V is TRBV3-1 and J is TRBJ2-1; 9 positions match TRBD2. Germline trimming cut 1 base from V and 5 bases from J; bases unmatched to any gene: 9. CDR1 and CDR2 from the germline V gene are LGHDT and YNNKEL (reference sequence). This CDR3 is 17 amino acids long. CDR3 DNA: TGTGCCAGCAGCCAAGGAGGAGGAATAGCGGGAGACAATGAGCAGTTCTTC. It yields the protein CASSQGGGIAGDNEQFF.

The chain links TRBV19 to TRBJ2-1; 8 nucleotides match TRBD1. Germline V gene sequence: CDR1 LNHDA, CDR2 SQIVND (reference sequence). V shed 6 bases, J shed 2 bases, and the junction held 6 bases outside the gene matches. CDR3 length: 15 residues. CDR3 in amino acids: CASRRTGGAYNEQFF. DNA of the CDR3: TGTGCCAGTAGGAGAACAGGGGGAGCCTACAATGAGCAGTTCTTC.

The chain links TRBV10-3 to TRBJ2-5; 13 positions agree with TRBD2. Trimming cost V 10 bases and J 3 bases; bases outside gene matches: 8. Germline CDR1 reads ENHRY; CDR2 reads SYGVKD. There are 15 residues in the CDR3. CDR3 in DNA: TGTGCCACCGGGACTAGCGGGATAGGAGAAGAGACCCAGTACTTC. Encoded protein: CATGTSGIGEETQYF.

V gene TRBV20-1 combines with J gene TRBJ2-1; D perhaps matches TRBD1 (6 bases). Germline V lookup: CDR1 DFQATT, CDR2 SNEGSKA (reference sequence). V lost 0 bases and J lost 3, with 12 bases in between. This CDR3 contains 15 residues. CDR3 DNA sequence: TGCAGTGCTAGAGAGCCGGGACAAAACTACAATGAGCAGTTCTTC. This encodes CSAREPGQNYNEQFF.

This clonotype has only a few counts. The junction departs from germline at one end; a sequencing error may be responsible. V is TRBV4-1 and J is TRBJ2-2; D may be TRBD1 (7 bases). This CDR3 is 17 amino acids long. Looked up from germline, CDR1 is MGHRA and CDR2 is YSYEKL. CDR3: CASSQDPAGGNTGELFF. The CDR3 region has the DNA TGCGCCAGCAGCCAAGATCCGGCAGGGGGGAACACCGGGGAGTTGTTTTTT.

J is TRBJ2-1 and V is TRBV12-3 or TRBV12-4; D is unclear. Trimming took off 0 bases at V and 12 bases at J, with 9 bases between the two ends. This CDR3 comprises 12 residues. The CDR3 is CASSLASRGQFF. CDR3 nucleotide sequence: TGTGCCAGCAGTTTAGCGAGCCGTGGGCAGTTCTTC.

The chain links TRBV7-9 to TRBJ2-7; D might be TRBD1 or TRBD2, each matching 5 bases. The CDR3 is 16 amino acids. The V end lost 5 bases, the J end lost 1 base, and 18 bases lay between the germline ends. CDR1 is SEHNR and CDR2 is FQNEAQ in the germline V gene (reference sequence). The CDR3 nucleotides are TGTGCCAGCAGCGGACTTGAGGGGAGTGGGTCCTACGAGCAGTACTTC. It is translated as CASSGLEGSGSYEQYF.